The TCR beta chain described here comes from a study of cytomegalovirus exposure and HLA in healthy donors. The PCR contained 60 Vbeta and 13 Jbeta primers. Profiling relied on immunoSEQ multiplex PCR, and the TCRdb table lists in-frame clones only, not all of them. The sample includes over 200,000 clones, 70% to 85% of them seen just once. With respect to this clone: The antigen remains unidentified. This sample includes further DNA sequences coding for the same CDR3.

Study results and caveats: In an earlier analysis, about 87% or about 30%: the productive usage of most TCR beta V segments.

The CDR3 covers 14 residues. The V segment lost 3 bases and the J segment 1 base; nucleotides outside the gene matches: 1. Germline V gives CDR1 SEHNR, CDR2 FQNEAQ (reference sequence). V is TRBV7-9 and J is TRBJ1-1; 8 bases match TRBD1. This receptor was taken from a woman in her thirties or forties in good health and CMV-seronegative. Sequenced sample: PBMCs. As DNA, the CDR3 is TGTGCCAGCAGCTTTGGACAGGGGAACACTGAAGCTTTCTTT. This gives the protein CASSFGQGNTEAFF.